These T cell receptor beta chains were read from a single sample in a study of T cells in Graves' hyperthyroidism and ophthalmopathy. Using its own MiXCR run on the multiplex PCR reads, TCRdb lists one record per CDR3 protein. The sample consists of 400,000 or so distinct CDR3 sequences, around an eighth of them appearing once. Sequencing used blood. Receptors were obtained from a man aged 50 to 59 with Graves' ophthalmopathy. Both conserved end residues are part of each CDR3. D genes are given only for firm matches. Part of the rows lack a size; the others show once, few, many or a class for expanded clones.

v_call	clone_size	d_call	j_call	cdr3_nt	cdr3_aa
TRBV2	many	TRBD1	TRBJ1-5	TGTGCCAGCGGGATGGGAGGGACAGTCAGCAATCAGCCCCAGCATTTT	CASGMGGTVSNQPQHF
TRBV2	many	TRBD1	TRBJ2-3	TGTGCCAGCAGCGCCGACAGGGCCCCAGATACGCAGTATTTT	CASSADRAPDTQYF
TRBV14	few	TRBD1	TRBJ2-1	TGTGCCAGCAGCCTTAGCCATTCAGGGGGATCCTACAATGAGCAGTTCTTC	CASSLSHSGGSYNEQFF
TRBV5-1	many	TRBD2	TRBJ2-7	TGCGCCAGCAGCTTGGCTCTAGCGGGAGGATCCTACGAGCAGTACTTC	CASSLALAGGSYEQYF
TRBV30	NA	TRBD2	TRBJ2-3	TGTGCCTGGAGTGTATCGTGGGGACTAGCGGGAACCACAGATACGCAGTATTTT	CAWSVSWGLAGTTDTQYF
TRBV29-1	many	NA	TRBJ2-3	TGCAGCGTTGACCTAATCGACAGGAGCACAGATACGCAGTATTTT	CSVDLIDRSTDTQYF
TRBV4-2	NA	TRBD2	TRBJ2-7	TGTGCCAGCAGCTCCTCCGCTAGCGGGAGTTTCAACGAGCAGTACTTC	CASSSSASGSFNEQYF
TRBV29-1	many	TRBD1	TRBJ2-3	TGCAGCGTTGCCGACAGGGGAGTCACAGATACGCAGTATTTT	CSVADRGVTDTQYF
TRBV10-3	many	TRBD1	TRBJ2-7	TGTGCCATTACAACGGGACAGACATACGAGCAGTACTTC	CAITTGQTYEQYF
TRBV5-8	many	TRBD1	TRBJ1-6	TGTGCCAGCAGCTTCGGACAGGTGAATTCACCCCTCCACTTT	CASSFGQVNSPLHF
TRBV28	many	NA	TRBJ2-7	TGTGCCAGCAGTTTATCCCCAACCGAGGCCTACGAGCAGTACTTC	CASSLSPTEAYEQYF
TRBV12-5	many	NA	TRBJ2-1	TGTGCTAGTGGTTCGCCTCCAATCGGCACGGGAGAGGGTATGAGCTCCTACAATGAGCAGTTCTTC	CASGSPPIGTGEGMSSYNEQFF
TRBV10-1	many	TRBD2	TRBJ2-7	TGCGCCAGCAGCGAGCGGGAAGGAACCTACGAGCAGTACTTC	CASSEREGTYEQYF
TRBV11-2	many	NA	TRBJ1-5	TGTGCCAGCAGCCAGGGGATATTGGGCAATCAGCCCCAGCATTTT	CASSQGILGNQPQHF
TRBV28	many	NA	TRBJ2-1	TGTGCCAGCAGTTCCCGGGGTGGCTACAATGAGCAGTTCTTC	CASSSRGGYNEQFF
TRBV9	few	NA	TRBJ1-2	TGTGCCAGCAGCTCACAAAAGGGAAGTTATAGCGGCTACACCTTC	CASSSQKGSYSGYTF
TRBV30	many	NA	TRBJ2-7	TGTGCCTGGAGTTCGGGACAGACTAGCTCCTACGAGCAGTACTTC	CAWSSGQTSSYEQYF
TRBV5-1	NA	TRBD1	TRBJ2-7	TGCGCCAGCAGCCCTGGGACAGCTTCTGAGGACGAGCAGTACTTC	CASSPGTASEDEQYF
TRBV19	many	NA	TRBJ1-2	TGTGCCAGTAGTTCAGCCGATCGGATCGGTGGCTACACCTTC	CASSSADRIGGYTF
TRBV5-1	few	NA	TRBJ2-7	TGCGCCAGCAGCTCGGGACCGGGAGCCTACGAGCAGTACTTC	CASSSGPGAYEQYF
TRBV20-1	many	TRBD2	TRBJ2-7	TGCAGTGCTAGAGGAGGTCAACTAGCGGGAGGGTACGAGCAGTACTTC	CSARGGQLAGGYEQYF
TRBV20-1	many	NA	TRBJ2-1	TGCAGTGCAAATTTGACGGGTAATGAGCAGTTCTTC	CSANLTGNEQFF
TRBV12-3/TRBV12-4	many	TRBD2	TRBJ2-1	TGTGCCAGCAGTGGATTGGGGGAGGGGCCTTACAATGAGCAGTTCTTC	CASSGLGEGPYNEQFF
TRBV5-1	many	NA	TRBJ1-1	TGCGCCAGCAGCTTGGTACGGACAGCGAACACTGAAGCTTTCTTT	CASSLVRTANTEAFF
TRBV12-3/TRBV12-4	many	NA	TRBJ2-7	TGTGCCAGCACCCTGACTAGAGGCGAGCAGTACTTC	CASTLTRGEQYF
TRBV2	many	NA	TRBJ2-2	TGTGCCAGCGCCTATGGGGGGTCCCGCACCGGGGAGCTGTTTTTT	CASAYGGSRTGELFF
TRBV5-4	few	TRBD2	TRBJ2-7	TGTGCCAGCAGCTCCTCTAGCGGGAGTGTTTACGAGCAGTACTTC	CASSSSSGSVYEQYF
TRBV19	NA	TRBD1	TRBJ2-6	TGTGCCAGTAACGCTGGACAGGGTACTACTGGGGCCAACGTCCTGACTTTC	CASNAGQGTTGANVLTF
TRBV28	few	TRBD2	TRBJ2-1	TGTGCCAGCCTAACTAGCGGGAGTTACAATGAGCAGTTCTTC	CASLTSGSYNEQFF
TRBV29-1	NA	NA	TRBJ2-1	TGCAGCGTTGTTCAATACCTCTTTAAAAATGAGCAGTTCTTC	CSVVQYLFKNEQFF
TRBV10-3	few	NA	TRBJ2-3	TGTGCCATCAGCCCCACTGGGTGGGATACGCAGTATTTT	CAISPTGWDTQYF
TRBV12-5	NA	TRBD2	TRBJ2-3	TGTGCTAGTGGTTTGCTGCTAGCGGGAACCACAGATACGCAGTATTTT	CASGLLLAGTTDTQYF
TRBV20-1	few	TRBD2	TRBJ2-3	TGCAGTGCTAGAAAACTGCGGGAGTTTGGCACAGATACGCAGTATTTT	CSARKLREFGTDTQYF
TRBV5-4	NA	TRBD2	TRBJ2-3	TGTGCCAGCAGCTTGGCGGGACTAGCGGGCACAGATACGCAGTATTTT	CASSLAGLAGTDTQYF
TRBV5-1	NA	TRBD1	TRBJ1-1	TGCGCCAGCAGCTCCGGGGACAGGGGCACTGAAGCTTTCTTT	CASSSGDRGTEAFF
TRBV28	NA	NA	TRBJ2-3	TGTGCCAGCGGTCCAAAAGGGAGCACAGATACGCAGTATTTT	CASGPKGSTDTQYF
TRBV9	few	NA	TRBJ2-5	TGTGCCAGCAGCGACAACCGACAGGGGACTACAGAGACCCAGTACTTC	CASSDNRQGTTETQYF
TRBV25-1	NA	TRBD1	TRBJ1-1	TGTGCCAACAGTCCGACAGGGGCGAACACTGAAGCTTTCTTT	CANSPTGANTEAFF
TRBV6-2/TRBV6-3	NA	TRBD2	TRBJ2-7	TGTGCCAGCAGTTACCCGAGCCTAGCGGGAGAGACCTACGAGCAGTACTTC	CASSYPSLAGETYEQYF
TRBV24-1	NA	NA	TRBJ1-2	TGTGCCACCAGTGATTTCCAAACCCCGTCTGGCTACACCTTC	CATSDFQTPSGYTF
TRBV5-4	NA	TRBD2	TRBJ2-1	TGTGCCAGCAGCTGGACCGGGACTAGCGGGAGAGGGCAGTTCTTC	CASSWTGTSGRGQFF
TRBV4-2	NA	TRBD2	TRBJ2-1	TGTGCCAGCAGCCAAGATGTAAGCGGGAGCAGGGATGAGCAGTTCTTC	CASSQDVSGSRDEQFF
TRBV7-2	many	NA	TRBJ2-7	TGTGCCAGCAGCTTAGAGGTTGGCGAGCAGTACTTC	CASSLEVGEQYF
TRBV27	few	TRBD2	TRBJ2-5	TGTGCCAGCAGTTTAGTGGGGGGGACCTACCAAGAGACCCAGTACTTC	CASSLVGGTYQETQYF
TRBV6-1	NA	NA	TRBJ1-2	TGTGCCAGCAGTGAAGTTTGGCGGACGAGTGATGGCTACACCTTC	CASSEVWRTSDGYTF
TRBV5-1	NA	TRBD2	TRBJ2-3	TGCGCCAGCAGCCCCGGGACTAGCGGATTCACAGATACGCAGTATTTT	CASSPGTSGFTDTQYF
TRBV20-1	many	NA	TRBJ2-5	TGCAGTGCCTTCTTGGGGTCGGGGGAGACCCAGTACTTC	CSAFLGSGETQYF
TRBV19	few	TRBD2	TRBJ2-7	TGTGCCAGTAGTATAGAAAGTGTAGCGGGAGGCTACGAGCAGTACTTC	CASSIESVAGGYEQYF
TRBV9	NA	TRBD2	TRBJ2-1	TGTGCCAGCAGCGCCGGGACTAGCGGGAGGCCGGGGAATGAGCAGTTCTTC	CASSAGTSGRPGNEQFF
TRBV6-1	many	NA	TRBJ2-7	TGTGCCAGCTCACTCAGGGGAGATCGTTCCGGCGAGCAGTACTTC	CASSLRGDRSGEQYF
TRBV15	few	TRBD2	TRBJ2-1	TGTGCCACCAGCGCCAGCGGGATAGAATACAATGAGCAGTTCTTC	CATSASGIEYNEQFF